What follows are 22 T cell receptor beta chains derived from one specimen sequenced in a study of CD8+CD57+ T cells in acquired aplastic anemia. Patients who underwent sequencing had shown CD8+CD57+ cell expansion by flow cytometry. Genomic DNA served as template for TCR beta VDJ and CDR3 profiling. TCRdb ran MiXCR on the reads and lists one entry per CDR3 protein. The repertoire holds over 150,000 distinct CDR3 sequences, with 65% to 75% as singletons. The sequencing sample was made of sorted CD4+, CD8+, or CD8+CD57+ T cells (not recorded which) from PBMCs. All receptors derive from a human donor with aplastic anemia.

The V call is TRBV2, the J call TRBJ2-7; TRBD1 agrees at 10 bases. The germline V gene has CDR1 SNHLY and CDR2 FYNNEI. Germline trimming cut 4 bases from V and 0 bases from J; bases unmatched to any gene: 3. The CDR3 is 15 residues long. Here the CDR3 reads CASSARDRGSYEQYF. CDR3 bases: TGTGCCAGCAGTGCCCGGGACAGGGGCTCCTACGAGCAGTACTTC.

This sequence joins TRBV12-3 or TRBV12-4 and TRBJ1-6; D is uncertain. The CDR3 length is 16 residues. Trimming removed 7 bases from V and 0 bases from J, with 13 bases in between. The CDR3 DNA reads TGTGCCAGCAATGAACGAGACGACTCCTATAATTCACCCCTCCACTTT. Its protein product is CASNERDDSYNSPLHF.

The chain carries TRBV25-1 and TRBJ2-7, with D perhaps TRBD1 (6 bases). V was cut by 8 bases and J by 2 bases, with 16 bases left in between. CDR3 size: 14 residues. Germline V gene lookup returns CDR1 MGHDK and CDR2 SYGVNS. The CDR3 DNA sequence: TGTGCCAGCCGCCCTAGGGACAAGACCTACGAGCAGTACTTC. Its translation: CASRPRDKTYEQYF.

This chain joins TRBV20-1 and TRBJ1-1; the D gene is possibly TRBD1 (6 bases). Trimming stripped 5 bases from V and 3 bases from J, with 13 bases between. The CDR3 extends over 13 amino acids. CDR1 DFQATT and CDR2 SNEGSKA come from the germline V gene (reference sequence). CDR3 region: CSAGRGRDTEAFF. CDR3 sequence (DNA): TGCAGTGCTGGCAGGGGAAGGGACACTGAAGCTTTCTTT.

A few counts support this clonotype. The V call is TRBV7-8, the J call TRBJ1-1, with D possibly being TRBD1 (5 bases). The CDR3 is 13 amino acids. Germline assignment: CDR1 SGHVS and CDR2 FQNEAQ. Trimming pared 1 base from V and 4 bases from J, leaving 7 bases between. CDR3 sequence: CASSLGGTTEAFF. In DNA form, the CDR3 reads TGTGCCAGCAGCTTAGGAGGGACCACTGAAGCTTTCTTT.

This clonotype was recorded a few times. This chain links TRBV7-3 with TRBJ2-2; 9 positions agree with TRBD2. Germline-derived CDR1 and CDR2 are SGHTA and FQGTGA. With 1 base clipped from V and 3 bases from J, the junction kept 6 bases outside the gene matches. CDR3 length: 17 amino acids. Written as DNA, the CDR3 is TGTGCCAGCAGCTTAAACCTCGCTAGCGGGGACACCGGGGAGCTGTTTTTT. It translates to CASSLNLASGDTGELFF.

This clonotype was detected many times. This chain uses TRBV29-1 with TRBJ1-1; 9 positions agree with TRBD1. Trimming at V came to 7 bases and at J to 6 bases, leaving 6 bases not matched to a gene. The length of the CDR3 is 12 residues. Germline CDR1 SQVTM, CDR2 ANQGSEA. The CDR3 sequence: CSGRTGVAEAFF. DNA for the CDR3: TGCAGCGGTAGGACAGGGGTCGCTGAAGCTTTCTTT.

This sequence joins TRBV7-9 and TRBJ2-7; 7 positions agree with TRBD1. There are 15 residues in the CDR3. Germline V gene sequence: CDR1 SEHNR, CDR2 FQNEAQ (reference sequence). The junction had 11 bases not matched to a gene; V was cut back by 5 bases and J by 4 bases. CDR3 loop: CASSPRQGSAYEQYF. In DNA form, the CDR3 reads TGTGCCAGCAGCCCCCGACAGGGATCAGCGTACGAGCAGTACTTC. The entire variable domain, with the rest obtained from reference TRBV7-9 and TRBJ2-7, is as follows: DTGVSQNPRHKITKRGQNVTFRCDPISEHNRLYWYRQTLGQGPEFLTYFQNEAQLEKSRLLSDRFSAERPKGSFSTLEIQRTEQGDSAMYLCASSPRQGSAYEQYFGPGTRLTVT.

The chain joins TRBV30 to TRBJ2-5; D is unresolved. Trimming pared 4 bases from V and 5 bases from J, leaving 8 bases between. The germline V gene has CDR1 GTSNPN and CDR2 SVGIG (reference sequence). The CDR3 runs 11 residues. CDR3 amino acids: CAWTSKETQYF. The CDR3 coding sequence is TGTGCCTGGACCTCTAAGGAGACCCAGTACTTC.

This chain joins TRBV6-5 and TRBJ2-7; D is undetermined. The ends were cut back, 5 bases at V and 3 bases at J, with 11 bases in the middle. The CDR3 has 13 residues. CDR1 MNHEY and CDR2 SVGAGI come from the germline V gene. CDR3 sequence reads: CASSRLGSYEQYF. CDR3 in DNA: TGTGCCAGCAGTCGCCTAGGTAGCTACGAGCAGTACTTC.

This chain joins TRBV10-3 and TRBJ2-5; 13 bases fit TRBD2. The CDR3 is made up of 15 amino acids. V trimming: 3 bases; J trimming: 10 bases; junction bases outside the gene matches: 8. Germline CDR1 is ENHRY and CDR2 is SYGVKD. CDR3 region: CAISELAGGKGNQYF. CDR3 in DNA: TGTGCCATCAGTGAACTAGCGGGAGGGAAAGGGAACCAGTACTTC.

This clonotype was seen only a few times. CDR3 bases: TGCAGTGCTAGAGATCCCGGGACAGGGGATGGAAATCAGCCCCAGCATTTT. Encoded protein: CSARDPGTGDGNQPQHF. The chain uses TRBV20-1 and TRBJ1-5; TRBD1 aligns across 10 bases. CDR3 length: 17 amino acids. The V segment lost 0 bases and the J segment 4 bases; nucleotides outside the gene matches: 9. The germline V gene has CDR1 DFQATT and CDR2 SNEGSKA (reference sequence).

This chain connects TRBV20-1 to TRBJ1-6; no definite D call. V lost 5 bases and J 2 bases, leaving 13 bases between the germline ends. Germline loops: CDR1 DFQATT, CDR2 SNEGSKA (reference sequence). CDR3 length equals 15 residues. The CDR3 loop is CSAPNDLTYNSPLHF. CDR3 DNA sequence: TGCAGTGCTCCGAACGACCTGACCTATAATTCACCCCTCCACTTT.

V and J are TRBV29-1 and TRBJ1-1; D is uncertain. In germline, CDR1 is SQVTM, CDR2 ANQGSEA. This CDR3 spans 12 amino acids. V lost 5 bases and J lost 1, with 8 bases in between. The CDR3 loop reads CSVMGRNTEAFF. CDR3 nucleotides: TGCAGCGTTATGGGTAGGAACACTGAAGCTTTCTTT.

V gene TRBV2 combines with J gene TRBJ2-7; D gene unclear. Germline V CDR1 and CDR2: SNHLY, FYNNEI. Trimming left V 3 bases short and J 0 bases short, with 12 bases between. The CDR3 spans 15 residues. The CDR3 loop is CASSEGPLSSYEQYF. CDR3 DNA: TGTGCCAGCAGTGAGGGCCCTCTAAGCTCCTACGAGCAGTACTTC.

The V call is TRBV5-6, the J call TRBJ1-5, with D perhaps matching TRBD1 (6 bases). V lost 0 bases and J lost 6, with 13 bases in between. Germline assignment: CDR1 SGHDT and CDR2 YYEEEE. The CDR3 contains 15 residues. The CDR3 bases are TGTGCCAGCAGCTTGGGCAGGGGTTGGCTTCAGCCCCAGCATTTT. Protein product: CASSLGRGWLQPQHF.

This CDR3 is CASSSSNQETQYF. CDR3 nucleotides: TGTGCCAGCAGCTCATCCAACCAAGAGACCCAGTACTTC. The chain recombines TRBV7-2 with TRBJ2-5; D is unclear. In germline, CDR1 is SGHTA, CDR2 FQGNSA. V was pared by 4 bases and J by 0 bases, with 6 bases between. This CDR3 contains 13 residues.

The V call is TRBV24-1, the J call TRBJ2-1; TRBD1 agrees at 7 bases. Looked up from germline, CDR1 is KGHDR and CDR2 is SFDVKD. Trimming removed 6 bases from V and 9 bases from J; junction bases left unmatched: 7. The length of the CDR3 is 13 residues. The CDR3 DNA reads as TGTGCCACCAGTCGTCAGGGGACAGCTGAGCAGTTCTTC. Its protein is CATSRQGTAEQFF.

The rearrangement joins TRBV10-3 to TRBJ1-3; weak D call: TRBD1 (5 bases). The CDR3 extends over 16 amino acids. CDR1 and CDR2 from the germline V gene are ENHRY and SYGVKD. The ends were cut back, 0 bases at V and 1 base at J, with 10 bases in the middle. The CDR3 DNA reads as TGTGCCATCAGTGAGTCGGACACCACATCTGGAAACACCATATATTTT. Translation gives CAISESDTTSGNTIYF.

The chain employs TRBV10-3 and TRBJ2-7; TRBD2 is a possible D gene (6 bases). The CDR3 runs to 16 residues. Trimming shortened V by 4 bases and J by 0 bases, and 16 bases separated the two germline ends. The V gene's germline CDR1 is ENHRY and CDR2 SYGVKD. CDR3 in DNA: TGTGCCATCAGTGCCGCGGCGGGGCTGAGCTCCTACGAGCAGTACTTC. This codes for CAISAAAGLSSYEQYF.

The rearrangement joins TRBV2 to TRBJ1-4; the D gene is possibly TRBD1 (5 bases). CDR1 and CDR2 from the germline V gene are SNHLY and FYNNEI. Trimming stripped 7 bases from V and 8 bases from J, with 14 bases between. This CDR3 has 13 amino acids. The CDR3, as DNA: TGTGCCAGCACGAGAGGGGCGGTCGAAAAACTGTTTTTT. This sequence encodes CASTRGAVEKLFF.

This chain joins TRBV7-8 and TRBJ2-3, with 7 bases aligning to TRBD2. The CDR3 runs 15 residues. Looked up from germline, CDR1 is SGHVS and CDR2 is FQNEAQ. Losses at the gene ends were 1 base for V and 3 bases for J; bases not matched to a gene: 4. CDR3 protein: CASSLESGATDTQYF. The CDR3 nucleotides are TGTGCCAGCAGCTTAGAAAGCGGGGCGACAGATACGCAGTATTTT.